The rows below give T cell receptor beta chains drawn from one sample of a study of cytotoxic CD8 clonotypes in ibrutinib-treated CLL. Method: immunoSEQ multiplex PCR; TCRdb's copy keeps in-frame clones and lacks some. This table has over 100,000 clones, approximately 58% appearing once. The source was PBMCs, collected after 24 months of ibrutinib treatment. The origin of the receptors is a human donor with chronic lymphocytic leukemia. CDR3s include the opening cysteine and the closing phenylalanine or tryptophan.

j_call v_call cdr3_aa
TRBJ1-1 TRBV30 CAWGFTGNMNTEAFF
TRBJ2-7 TRBV6-6 CASEQGYEQYF
TRBJ1-1 TRBV10-3 CAISVGEDTEAFF
TRBJ1-6 TRBV9 CASSGASDSTNSPLHF
TRBJ1-2 TRBV27 CASSRRQESGYTF
TRBJ2-7 TRBV25-1 CASSDQGTRAYEQYF
TRBJ1-1 TRBV7-2 CASSLKQVGENTEAFF
TRBJ2-5 TRBV7-1 CASTPTRYQETQYF
TRBJ2-1 TRBV19 CASSRRYNEQFF
TRBJ1-1 TRBV10-3 CAISEPLGVAFF
TRBJ2-5 TRBV5-1 CASYLPTGGGETQYF